The sequence of this T cell receptor beta chain was determined in a study of cytomegalovirus exposure and HLA in healthy donors. Germline V gene sequence: CDR1 MNHEY, CDR2 SMNVEV (reference sequence). The length of the CDR3 is 16 residues. V was pared by 3 bases and J by 2 bases, with 7 bases of the junction left unmatched. PCR used 60 Vbeta primers and 13 Jbeta primers. TCRdb's table, derived via immunoSEQ multiplex PCR, lists solely in-frame clones and lacks some. The sample comprises some 160,000 clones, approximately 9% of which are singletons, and 1.5% to 2% rests with the top ten. Specimen: PBMCs. This clonotype originated in a male donor in good health and CMV-seronegative. The chain employs TRBV27 and TRBJ1-2; 9 bases map to TRBD1. The CDR3 is CASSLTGGDLNYGYTF. The DNA of the CDR3 is TGTGCCAGCAGTTTGACAGGGGGTGACTTGAACTATGGCTACACCTTC.